A single sample gave rise to the 29 T cell receptor beta chains below, sequenced in a study of CD8 T cells in Susac syndrome. With random hexamers, roughly 0.45 to 1 ug RNA was reverse transcribed. MiXCR, run by TCRdb on the immunoSEQ multiplex PCR reads, gives a single entry per CDR3 protein. Among tens of thousands of distinct CDR3 sequences listed, about 92% were seen once. Material: CD4+ T cells from PBMCs. The source is a human donor with Susac syndrome.

This sequence joins TRBV28 and TRBJ2-7; 7 positions match TRBD1. With V trimmed by 5 bases and J by 2 bases, 3 bases remained unmatched. This CDR3 spans 13 amino acids. Germline CDR1 is MDHEN and CDR2 is SYDVKM. The CDR3 DNA is TGTGCCAGCAGTGGGGACAGCACCTACGAGCAGTACTTC. This sequence encodes CASSGDSTYEQYF.

The genes are TRBV3-1 and TRBJ1-2, with 9 bases that match TRBD1. The CDR3 is 14 residues long. From germline, CDR1 is LGHDT and CDR2 YNNKEL (reference sequence). The V gene end was trimmed by 1 base and the J gene end by 4 bases; junction bases not matched to a gene: 1. The CDR3 spells CASSQGGQGYGYTF. As DNA, the CDR3 is TGTGCCAGCAGCCAAGGGGGACAGGGCTATGGCTACACCTTC. The entire variable domain, with the rest obtained from reference TRBV3-1 and TRBJ1-2, is as follows: DTAVSQTPKYLVTQMGNDKSIKCEQNLGHDTMYWYKQDSKKFLKIMFSYNNKELIINETVPNRFSPKSPDKAHLNLHINSLELGDSAVYFCASSQGGQGYGYTFGSGTRLTVV.

The rearrangement joins TRBV7-8 to TRBJ2-5, with no clear D. The CDR3 is made up of 10 amino acids. V was cut by 8 bases and J by 5 bases, with 6 bases left in between. Germline CDR1 and CDR2: SGHVS and FQNEAQ. CDR3 region: CASSGETQYF. Written as DNA, the CDR3 is TGTGCCAGCTCGGGTGAGACCCAGTACTTC.

The chain couples TRBV4-2 to TRBJ1-4; D perhaps matches TRBD1 (5 bases). Germline CDR1 LGHNA, CDR2 YNFKEQ. The V and J ends lost 5 bases and 5 bases respectively, with 12 bases between them. The CDR3 runs 14 residues. CDR3 sequence reads: CASSGGASNEKLFF. The CDR3, as DNA: TGTGCCAGCAGCGGAGGGGCCTCAAATGAAAAACTGTTTTTT.

This chain links TRBV6-5 with TRBJ2-3, with 15 bases identical to TRBD2. The CDR3 loop spans 18 amino acids. CDR1 and CDR2 (germline): MNHEY, SVGAGI. Trimming took 0 bases from V and 3 from J; bases not matched to a gene: 4. The CDR3 region is CASSYSPGLAGGTDTQYF. The CDR3, as DNA: TGTGCCAGCAGTTACTCTCCGGGACTAGCGGGGGGAACAGATACGCAGTATTTT.

The chain couples TRBV7-2 to TRBJ2-1, with unresolved D. V was cut by 5 bases and J by 6 bases, with 11 bases left in between. The length of the CDR3 is 13 residues. Germline V gene sequence: CDR1 SGHTA, CDR2 FQGNSA. CDR3 sequence (DNA): TGTGCCAGCAGCGTGGCCCGTGGCAATGAGCAGTTCTTC. It translates to CASSVARGNEQFF.

The rearrangement links TRBV6-1 to TRBJ2-3, with D possibly called TRBD1 or TRBD2 (5 bases each). Trimming removed 6 bases at V and 0 bases at J, with 22 bases between. Germline-derived CDR1 and CDR2 are MNHNS and SASEGT. The CDR3 spans 18 residues. DNA for the CDR3: TGTGCCAGCAGACGGGACCACGCCAGTCAGTCTAGCACAGATACGCAGTATTTT. This codes for CASRRDHASQSSTDTQYF.

The rearrangement uses TRBV14 and TRBJ2-1; 8 bases align to TRBD2. CDR3 length equals 16 residues. J lost 2 bases, V lost 4 bases, and 7 bases had no gene match. The V gene's germline CDR1 is SGHDN and CDR2 FVKESK. The CDR3 region is CASSPYRRGAYNEQFF. CDR3 nucleotides: TGTGCCAGCAGCCCGTACAGGCGGGGGGCCTACAATGAGCAGTTCTTC.

The chain joins TRBV7-9 to TRBJ1-4; unclear D gene. There are 14 residues in the CDR3. The germline gives CDR1 SEHNR, CDR2 FQNEAQ (reference sequence). Trimming left V 0 bases short and J 3 bases short, with 5 bases between. CDR3 amino acids: CASSLAGANEKLFF. Written as DNA, the CDR3 is TGTGCCAGCAGCTTAGCTGGGGCTAATGAAAAACTGTTTTTT.

The V gene is TRBV9, the J gene TRBJ2-2, with 11 bases matching TRBD1. CDR3 length: 17 amino acids. With 4 bases clipped from V and 6 bases from J, the junction kept 11 bases outside the gene matches. Looked up from germline, CDR1 is SGDLS and CDR2 is YYNGEE. The chain's CDR3 is CASSLNPGTGGAGELFF. In nucleotides, the CDR3 is TGTGCCAGCAGCCTTAACCCCGGGACAGGGGGGGCCGGGGAGCTGTTTTTT. The whole variable domain, filled in from reference TRBV9 and TRBJ2-2, reads DSGVTQTPKHLITATGQRVTLRCSPRSGDLSVYWYQQSLDQGLQFLIQYYNGEERAKGNILERFSAQQFPDLHSELNLSSLELGDSALYFCASSLNPGTGGAGELFFGEGSRLTVL.

The table lists this clonotype with a count of one. J is TRBJ1-4 and V is TRBV23-1, with D possibly matching TRBD1 (6 bases). TRBV23-1 is sorted into the ORF group, with uncertain function. The CDR3 is made up of 17 amino acids. V was trimmed by 3 bases and J by 0 bases, leaving 14 bases between them. The CDR3 is CASSQYRVPSTNEKLFF. The CDR3 nucleotides are TGCGCCAGCAGTCAGTACAGGGTCCCCTCAACTAATGAAAAACTGTTTTTT.

This chain uses TRBV11-2 with TRBJ1-2; 8 nucleotides align to TRBD1. The germline V gene encodes CDR1 SGHAT and CDR2 FQNNGV. The V gene end was trimmed by 0 bases and the J gene end by 3 bases; junction bases not matched to a gene: 3. This CDR3 spans 15 amino acids. CDR3 sequence (DNA): TGTGCCAGCAGCTTAGATCCGGACAGGGACTATGGCTACACCTTC. Translated, it gives CASSLDPDRDYGYTF.

This clonotype was detected only once. The rearrangement joins TRBV5-1 to TRBJ1-1; no clear D. Germline CDR1 SGHRS, CDR2 YFSETQ. The CDR3 extends over 14 amino acids. Trimming pared 5 bases from V and 4 bases from J, leaving 15 bases between. CDR3 region: CASRAGVSSTEAFF. CDR3 bases: TGCGCCAGCAGGGCAGGAGTCAGCAGCACTGAAGCTTTCTTT.

This sequence joins TRBV7-6 and TRBJ2-7, with TRBD1 matching over 9 bases. Germline V lookup: CDR1 SGHVS, CDR2 FNYEAQ. Germline trimming cut 5 bases from V and 3 bases from J; bases unmatched to any gene: 14. This CDR3 contains 17 residues. In DNA form, the CDR3 reads TGTGCCAGCAGCCTAGGGGACAGGGCATTTAGGGGCTACGAGCAGTACTTC. Translated: CASSLGDRAFRGYEQYF.

The J gene is TRBJ1-1, the V gene TRBV2, with D maybe TRBD1 (6 bases). With 6 bases removed from V and 4 bases from J, the gap between germline ends came to 12 bases. The germline V gene encodes CDR1 SNHLY and CDR2 FYNNEI. The CDR3 is 13 residues long. The CDR3 coding sequence is TGTGCCAGCAGGAGGGGGGGCATCACTGAAGCTTTCTTT. The encoded protein is CASRRGGITEAFF.

The chain combines TRBV20-1 with TRBJ2-1, with a tentative D call TRBD2 (5 bases). The CDR3 consists of 14 residues. V was trimmed by 0 bases and J by 5 bases, leaving 11 bases between them. From germline, CDR1 is DFQATT and CDR2 SNEGSKA (reference sequence). Here the CDR3 reads CSARDPSGHNEQFF. The DNA for the CDR3 is TGCAGTGCTAGAGATCCCAGCGGTCACAATGAGCAGTTCTTC.

This chain links TRBV5-1 with TRBJ2-1; 7 bases agree with TRBD1. CDR1 is SGHRS, CDR2 YFSETQ, per germline. This CDR3 spans 16 amino acids. The junction had 6 bases not matched to a gene; V was cut back by 1 base and J by 2 bases. CDR3 nucleotide sequence: TGCGCCAGCAGCTTGACAGGGGCGCTGGCCTACAATGAGCAGTTCTTC. Protein: CASSLTGALAYNEQFF.

This chain links TRBV3-1 with TRBJ1-4; the D is unclear. CDR1 LGHDT and CDR2 YNNKEL come from the germline V gene (reference sequence). V shed 1 base and J shed 15 bases, with 12 bases lying between them. The CDR3 has 12 residues. CDR3 region: CASSQGPGRVFF. CDR3 DNA sequence: TGTGCCAGCAGCCAAGGACCCGGACGTGTGTTTTTT.

The J gene is TRBJ2-1, the V gene TRBV3-1; 10 bases are a match to TRBD2. This CDR3 has 15 residues. V was clipped by 0 bases and J by 7 bases; unmatched bases: 3. Germline V gene sequence: CDR1 LGHDT, CDR2 YNNKEL (reference sequence). CDR3 region: CASSQDLAGDNEQFF. In nucleotides, the CDR3 is TGTGCCAGCAGCCAAGATCTAGCGGGGGATAATGAGCAGTTCTTC.

The gene calls are TRBV6-2 or TRBV6-3 and TRBJ2-2, with 9 bases that match TRBD1. Germline V CDR1 and CDR2: MNHEY, SVGEGT. The CDR3 is made up of 16 amino acids. The trim removed 6 bases at V and 5 bases at J, leaving 10 bases unmatched. The CDR3 nucleotides are TGTGCCAGCAGACCCTCCGGGACAGGGAGAACCGGGGAGCTGTTTTTT. Amino acids: CASRPSGTGRTGELFF.

This rearrangement joins TRBV19 to TRBJ1-6; D is uncertain. From germline, CDR1 is LNHDA and CDR2 SQIVND (reference sequence). V dropped 6 bases and J dropped 14 bases, with 14 bases sitting between them. This CDR3 is 12 amino acids long. CDR3 amino acids: CASSLYGSALHF. CDR3 bases: TGTGCCAGTAGCCTCTACGGCTCGGCCCTCCACTTT.

The chain has TRBV6-5 and TRBJ1-2; D ambiguous. The CDR3 is 15 residues long. The germline V gene has CDR1 MNHEY and CDR2 SVGAGI. V gave up 2 bases and J gave up 2 bases, with 12 bases separating them. CDR3 loop: CASSYARGGNYGYTF. Here the CDR3 DNA reads TGTGCCAGCAGTTACGCTCGAGGAGGGAACTATGGCTACACCTTC.

The V call is TRBV2, the J call TRBJ2-2; TRBD1 aligns across 7 bases. CDR1 is SNHLY and CDR2 is FYNNEI in the germline V gene. The CDR3 length is 15 residues. V shed 7 bases and J 5 bases; nucleotides not matched to a gene: 10. The CDR3 spells CASNTGVEGTGELFF. The CDR3 DNA follows: TGTGCCAGCAACACAGGGGTAGAGGGGACCGGGGAGCTGTTTTTT.

This chain connects TRBV20-1 to TRBJ2-7, with D possibly TRBD2 on 6 matching bases. The length of the CDR3 is 15 residues. CDR1 and CDR2 (germline): DFQATT, SNEGSKA (reference sequence). The germline V and J ends were trimmed by 3 bases and 1 base, with 16 bases remaining between them. CDR3 coding DNA: TGCAGTGCTAGTGATGGGACTCGGCCGTCCTACGAGCAGTACTTC. Its translation is CSASDGTRPSYEQYF.

The chain employs TRBV5-1 and TRBJ2-3; tentatively, D is TRBD1 (6 bases). Trimming left V 5 bases short and J 0 bases short, with 13 bases between. Germline values: CDR1 SGHRS, CDR2 YFSETQ. The length of the CDR3 is 15 residues. The CDR3 sequence: CASRTRDISTDTQYF. CDR3 sequence (DNA): TGCGCCAGCAGAACCCGGGACATAAGCACAGATACGCAGTATTTT.

The chain carries TRBV13 and TRBJ2-3, with D unclear. The germline CDR1 and CDR2 sequences are PRHDT and FYEKMQ (reference sequence). The CDR3 sequence is 15 residues long. The ends were cut back, 1 base at V and 2 bases at J, with 10 bases in the middle. The CDR3 DNA reads as TGTGCCAGCAGCTTAGTGGGCAGACTCACAGATACGCAGTATTTT. Translating it yields CASSLVGRLTDTQYF.

V is TRBV20-1 and J is TRBJ1-1; a weak D match, TRBD1 (5 bases). This CDR3 comprises 15 residues. Germline values: CDR1 DFQATT, CDR2 SNEGSKA (reference sequence). V was clipped by 5 bases and J by 3 bases, with 19 bases between them. Here the CDR3 DNA reads TGCAGTGCTGTACCCTTTTCCGGGGGGGACACTGAAGCTTTCTTT. It translates to CSAVPFSGGDTEAFF.

CDR3 region: CASKAGVDSYEQYF. CDR3 DNA sequence: TGTGCCAGCAAAGCTGGGGTGGATTCCTACGAGCAGTACTTC. The chain combines TRBV12-3 or TRBV12-4 with TRBJ2-7; D gene uncertain. Trimming left V 7 bases short and J 1 base short, with 14 bases between. The CDR3 totals 14 residues.

CDR3 nucleotides: TGTGCCAGCTCCCTCGCGGACAGGGGGTACGAGCAGTACTTC. It encodes CASSLADRGYEQYF. V gene TRBV18 combines with J gene TRBJ2-7; 10 nucleotides match TRBD1. The CDR3 length is 14 residues. V shed 6 bases, J shed 4 bases, and the junction held 6 bases outside the gene matches. Germline assignment: CDR1 KGHSH and CDR2 LQKENI. Variable domain in full (rest from reference TRBV18 and TRBJ2-7): NAGVMQNPRHLVRRRGQEARLRCSPMKGHSHVYWYRQLPEEGLKFMVYLQKENIIDESGMPKERFSAEFPKEGPSILRIQQVVRGDSAAYFCASSLADRGYEQYFGPGTRLTVT.